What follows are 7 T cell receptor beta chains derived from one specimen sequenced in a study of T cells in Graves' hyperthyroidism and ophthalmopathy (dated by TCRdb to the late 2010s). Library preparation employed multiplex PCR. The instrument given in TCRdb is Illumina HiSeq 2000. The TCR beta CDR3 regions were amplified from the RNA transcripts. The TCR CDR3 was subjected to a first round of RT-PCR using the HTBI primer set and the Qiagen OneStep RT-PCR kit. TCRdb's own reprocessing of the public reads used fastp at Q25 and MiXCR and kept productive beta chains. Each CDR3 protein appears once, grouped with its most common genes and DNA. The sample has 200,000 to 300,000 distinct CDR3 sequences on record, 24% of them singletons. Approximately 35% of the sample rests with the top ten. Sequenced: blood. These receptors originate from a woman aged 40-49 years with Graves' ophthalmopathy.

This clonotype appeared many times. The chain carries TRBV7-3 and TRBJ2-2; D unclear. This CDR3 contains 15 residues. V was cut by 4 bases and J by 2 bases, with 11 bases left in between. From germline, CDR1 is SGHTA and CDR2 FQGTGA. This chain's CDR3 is CASSSLQENTGELFF. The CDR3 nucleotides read TGTGCCAGCAGCTCGCTCCAGGAAAACACCGGGGAGCTGTTTTTT.

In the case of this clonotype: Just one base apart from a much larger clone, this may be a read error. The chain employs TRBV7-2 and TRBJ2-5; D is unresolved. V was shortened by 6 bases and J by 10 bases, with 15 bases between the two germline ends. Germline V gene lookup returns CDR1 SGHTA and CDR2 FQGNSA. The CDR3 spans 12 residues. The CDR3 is CASSSTYQSQYF. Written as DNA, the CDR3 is TGTGCCAGCAGTTCAACCTACCAGAGCCAGTACTTC.

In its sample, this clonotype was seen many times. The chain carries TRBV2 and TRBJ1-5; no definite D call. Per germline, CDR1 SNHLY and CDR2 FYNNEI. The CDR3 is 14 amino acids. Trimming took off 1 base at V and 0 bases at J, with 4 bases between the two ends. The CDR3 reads CASSEVDSNQPQHF. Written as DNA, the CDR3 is TGTGCCAGCAGTGAAGTTGATAGCAATCAGCCCCAGCATTTT.

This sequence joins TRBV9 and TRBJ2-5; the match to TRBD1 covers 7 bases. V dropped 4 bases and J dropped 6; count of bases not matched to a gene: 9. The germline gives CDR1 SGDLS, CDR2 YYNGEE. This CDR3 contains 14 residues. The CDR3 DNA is TGTGCCAGCAGCCCAAGGGGGCCCCACCAGACCCAGTACTTC. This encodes CASSPRGPHQTQYF.

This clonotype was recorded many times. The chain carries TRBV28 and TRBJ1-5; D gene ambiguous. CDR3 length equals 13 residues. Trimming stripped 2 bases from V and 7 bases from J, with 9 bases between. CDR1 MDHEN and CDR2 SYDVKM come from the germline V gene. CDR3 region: CASSLPGYQPQHF. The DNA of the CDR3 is TGTGCCAGCAGTTTACCAGGCTACCAGCCCCAGCATTTT.

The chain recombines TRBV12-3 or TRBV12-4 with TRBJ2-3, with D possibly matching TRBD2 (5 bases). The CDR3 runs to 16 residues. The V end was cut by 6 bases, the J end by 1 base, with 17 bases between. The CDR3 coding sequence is TGTGCCAGCAGCCTCCGCGGGCTGGGAGGCACAGATACGCAGTATTTT. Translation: CASSLRGLGGTDTQYF.

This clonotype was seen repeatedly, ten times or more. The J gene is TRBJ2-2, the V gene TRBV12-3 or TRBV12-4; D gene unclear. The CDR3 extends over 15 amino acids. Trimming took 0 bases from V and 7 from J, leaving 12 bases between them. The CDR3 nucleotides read TGTGCCAGCAGTTTAGCGGGTTTAGTTTACGGGGAGCTGTTTTTT. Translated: CASSLAGLVYGELFF.